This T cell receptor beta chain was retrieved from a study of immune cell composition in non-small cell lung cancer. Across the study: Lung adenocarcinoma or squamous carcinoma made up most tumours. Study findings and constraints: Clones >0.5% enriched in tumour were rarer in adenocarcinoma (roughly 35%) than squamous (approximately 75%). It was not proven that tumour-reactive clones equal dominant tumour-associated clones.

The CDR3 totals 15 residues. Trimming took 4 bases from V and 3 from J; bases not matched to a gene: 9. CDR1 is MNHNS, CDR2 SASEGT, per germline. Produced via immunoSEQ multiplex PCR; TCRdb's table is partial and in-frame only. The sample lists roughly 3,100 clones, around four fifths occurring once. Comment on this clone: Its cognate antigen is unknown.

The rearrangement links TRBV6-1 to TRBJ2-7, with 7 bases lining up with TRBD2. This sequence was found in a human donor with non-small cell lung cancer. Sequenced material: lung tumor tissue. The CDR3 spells CASSGEGLASYEQYF. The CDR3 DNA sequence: TGTGCCAGCAGTGGGGAGGGACTGGCGAGCTACGAGCAGTACTTC.